This passage covers 32 T cell receptor beta chains from one sample sequenced in a study of blood T cell dynamics during melanoma immunotherapy. Stated time point: pre-treatment baseline. Assay used: immunoSEQ multiplex PCR; TCRdb lists only in-frame clones, some missing. The sample carries about 9,600 clones, about 88% recorded once. Sequenced here: blood, sampled from a patient treated with checkpoint blockade. Source of these receptors: a human donor with melanoma.

V gene TRBV5-8 combines with J gene TRBJ2-1; 9 positions match TRBD1. V lost 0 bases to trimming and J lost 7 bases; unmatched junction nucleotides: 5. Per the germline V gene, CDR1 is SGHTS and CDR2 is YDEGEE. The CDR3 is made up of 15 amino acids. CDR3 residues: CASSLDRGRVNEQFF. In DNA form, the CDR3 reads TGTGCCAGCAGCTTGGACAGGGGGCGCGTGAATGAGCAGTTCTTC.

V and J are TRBV7-3 and TRBJ2-1; 11 bases match TRBD2. The CDR3 covers 15 residues. V was clipped by 1 base and J by 6 bases; unmatched bases: 2. The germline V gene encodes CDR1 SGHTA and CDR2 FQGTGA. The CDR3 bases are TGTGCCAGCAGCTTAATACTAGCGGGAGTCAATGAGCAGTTCTTC. Its translation: CASSLILAGVNEQFF.

The V gene is TRBV2, the J gene TRBJ2-5; no definite D call. The CDR3 consists of 12 residues. CDR1 is SNHLY, CDR2 FYNNEI, per germline. Trimming removed 4 bases at V and 5 bases at J, with 8 bases between. As DNA, the CDR3 is TGTGCCAGCAGTGGCTATCCGGAGACCCAGTACTTC. It translates to CASSGYPETQYF.

This chain links TRBV10-1 with TRBJ2-1, with TRBD2 matching 8 bases. The V and J ends lost 4 bases and 2 bases, in that order; junction bases with no gene match: 7. Germline loops: CDR1 WNHNN, CDR2 SYGVQD (reference sequence). The CDR3 length is 16 residues. CDR3 protein: CASSAFLAGPYNEQFF. Written as DNA, the CDR3 is TGCGCCAGCAGTGCGTTTTTAGCGGGGCCCTACAATGAGCAGTTCTTC.

This clone was seen just once. This chain uses TRBV30 with TRBJ2-2; D call uncertain. Germline V gene sequence: CDR1 GTSNPN, CDR2 SVGIG (reference sequence). V was clipped by 2 bases and J by 0 bases, with 13 bases between them. This CDR3 is built from 16 residues. This CDR3 reads CAWSKSRITNTGELFF. CDR3 DNA sequence: TGTGCCTGGAGTAAATCACGGATAACGAACACCGGGGAGCTGTTTTTT.

The V gene is TRBV5-4, the J gene TRBJ2-1; 8 bases agree with TRBD2. With 0 bases clipped from V and 0 bases from J, the junction kept 2 bases outside the gene matches. CDR1 and CDR2 (germline): SGHNT, YYREEE (reference sequence). This CDR3 has 16 amino acids. The CDR3 loop is CASSLDSGNSYNEQFF. In DNA, the CDR3 is TGTGCCAGCAGCTTGGATAGCGGGAACTCCTACAATGAGCAGTTCTTC.

The CDR3 DNA reads TGTGCCAGCAGCTTTTACAGAAGCTCCTACAATGAGCAGTTCTTC. Its translation: CASSFYRSSYNEQFF. This rearrangement joins TRBV5-8 to TRBJ2-1; D is undetermined. The CDR3 covers 15 residues. Germline assignment: CDR1 SGHTS and CDR2 YDEGEE. Deletions cut 2 bases from V and 0 bases from J, with 9 bases between.

The rearrangement joins TRBV5-6 to TRBJ2-3; 12 nucleotides agree with TRBD2. V was clipped by 4 bases and J by 4 bases; unmatched bases: 7. The CDR3 runs 16 residues. Germline CDR1 is SGHDT and CDR2 is YYEEEE. The CDR3 loop reads CASSLLTSGSSDTQYF. The DNA for the CDR3 is TGTGCCAGCAGCCTACTGACTAGCGGGAGTTCAGATACGCAGTATTTT.

This chain joins TRBV19 and TRBJ1-1, with D possibly matching TRBD1 (5 bases). The V gene lost 4 bases and the J gene lost 0 bases, with 15 bases spanning the gap. Germline V gene lookup returns CDR1 LNHDA and CDR2 SQIVND (reference sequence). This CDR3 comprises 16 residues. CDR3 coding DNA: TGTGCCAGTAGTACAGAAGGGGCCGGCATGAACACTGAAGCTTTCTTT. This codes for CASSTEGAGMNTEAFF.

This chain joins TRBV4-1 and TRBJ2-5, with D hard to call. CDR3 length: 18 residues. Germline CDR1 reads MGHRA; CDR2 reads YSYEKL. Trimming cost V 6 bases and J 5 bases, with 28 bases left between them. The CDR3 here is CASSPWLLPGPKRETQYF. The CDR3 DNA is TGCGCCAGCAGTCCCTGGCTCTTACCGGGTCCAAAGAGGGAGACCCAGTACTTC.

The rearrangement uses TRBV19 and TRBJ2-5; D remains ambiguous. Deletions cut 5 bases from V and 1 base from J, with 11 bases between. Germline V gene lookup returns CDR1 LNHDA and CDR2 SQIVND (reference sequence). This CDR3 has 14 residues. The CDR3 region is CASSPQDTQETQYF. CDR3 sequence (DNA): TGTGCCAGTAGTCCCCAAGACACCCAAGAGACCCAGTACTTC.

In its sample, this clone was seen once. V gene TRBV5-1 combines with J gene TRBJ1-1; no definite D call. Per germline, CDR1 SGHRS and CDR2 YFSETQ. Trimming took off 4 bases at V and 0 bases at J, with 13 bases between the two ends. The CDR3 length is 15 residues. In nucleotides, the CDR3 is TGCGCCAGCAGCCCGGAGTTAGTAATGAACACTGAAGCTTTCTTT. Translation: CASSPELVMNTEAFF.

The chain has TRBV10-3 and TRBJ2-4; maybe TRBD1 (6 bases). Germline V gives CDR1 ENHRY, CDR2 SYGVKD. V was trimmed by 3 bases and J by 1 base, leaving 19 bases between them. This CDR3 is 18 amino acids long. CDR3 sequence (DNA): TGTGCCATCAGTGATTTCGGGAAGGGGGATAAGGCCAAAAACATTCAGTACTTC. Its translation is CAISDFGKGDKAKNIQYF.

The chain joins TRBV6-1 to TRBJ2-1, with D unclear. V lost 0 bases and J lost 3, with 6 bases in between. The CDR3 runs to 14 residues. Germline V gene lookup returns CDR1 MNHNS and CDR2 SASEGT. The CDR3 loop reads CASSEAGFYNEQFF. The CDR3 coding sequence is TGTGCCAGCAGTGAAGCGGGGTTCTACAATGAGCAGTTCTTC.

The rearrangement joins TRBV28 to TRBJ1-1; unclear D gene. Germline V gene lookup returns CDR1 MDHEN and CDR2 SYDVKM. Deletions cut 2 bases from V and 2 bases from J, with 6 bases between. CDR3 length: 13 residues. As DNA, the CDR3 is TGTGCCAGCAGTTTAATCCGTAACACTGAAGCTTTCTTT. It is translated as CASSLIRNTEAFF.

The genes are TRBV7-8 and TRBJ1-2, with TRBD1 identical over 8 bases. Per the germline V gene, CDR1 is SGHVS and CDR2 is FQNEAQ. J lost 5 bases, V lost 7 bases, and 12 bases had no gene match. CDR3 length equals 15 residues. The CDR3 here is CASTQWGTGDYGYTF. The CDR3 coding sequence is TGTGCCAGCACCCAGTGGGGGACAGGAGATTATGGCTACACCTTC.

This sequence joins TRBV6-5 and TRBJ2-1; TRBD2 matches 8 bases. J gave up 0 bases and V 10 bases, and 2 bases lay outside the gene matches. Germline V gene sequence: CDR1 MNHEY, CDR2 SVGAGI. The CDR3 runs 13 residues. The CDR3 loop reads CATRGGSYNEQFF. CDR3 coding DNA: TGTGCCACCCGGGGGGGCTCCTACAATGAGCAGTTCTTC.

The rearrangement uses TRBV6-5 and TRBJ2-1; 9 nucleotides agree with TRBD2. Germline CDR1 MNHEY, CDR2 SVGAGI. The V gene end was trimmed by 5 bases and the J gene end by 7 bases; junction bases not matched to a gene: 9. This CDR3 is built from 15 residues. For the CDR3, the DNA is TGTGCCAGCAGTCTGGTGGCGGGAGGGTGGAATGAGCAGTTCTTC. This codes for CASSLVAGGWNEQFF.

The rearrangement links TRBV19 to TRBJ1-5, with 8 bases lining up with TRBD1. CDR1 and CDR2 (germline): LNHDA, SQIVND (reference sequence). This CDR3 has 14 amino acids. The trim removed 6 bases at V and 7 bases at J, leaving 8 bases unmatched. The CDR3 spells CASRAGQGRQPQHF. CDR3 DNA: TGTGCCAGTAGGGCTGGACAGGGCCGACAGCCCCAGCATTTT.

The chain couples TRBV9 to TRBJ1-2, with 7 bases identical to TRBD1. After removal of 2 bases from V and 6 bases from J, the junction contained 4 bases not matched to a gene. CDR3 length equals 13 residues. Germline CDR1 is SGDLS and CDR2 is YYNGEE. The CDR3 here is CASSVSDRDGYTF. The CDR3 DNA sequence: TGTGCCAGCAGCGTTTCTGACAGGGATGGCTACACCTTC. The entire variable domain, with the rest obtained from reference TRBV9 and TRBJ1-2, is as follows: DSGVTQTPKHLITATGQRVTLRCSPRSGDLSVYWYQQSLDQGLQFLIQYYNGEERAKGNILERFSAQQFPDLHSELNLSSLELGDSALYFCASSVSDRDGYTFGSGTRLTVV.

V gene TRBV5-5 combines with J gene TRBJ1-2, with 8 positions matching TRBD1. Germline-derived CDR1 and CDR2 are SGHKS and YYEKEE (reference sequence). The trim removed 4 bases at V and 4 bases at J, leaving 9 bases unmatched. There are 15 residues in the CDR3. CDR3 region: CASSRSGTGIYGYTF. In DNA form, the CDR3 reads TGTGCCAGCAGCCGATCCGGGACAGGCATCTATGGCTACACCTTC.

V gene TRBV4-1 combines with J gene TRBJ2-3; 12 bases fit TRBD2. Germline lookup yields CDR1 MGHRA and CDR2 YSYEKL. The CDR3 runs to 19 residues. V shed 0 bases, J shed 1 base, and the junction held 8 bases outside the gene matches. This chain's CDR3 is CASSQERLAGALRTDTQYF. CDR3 coding DNA: TGCGCCAGCAGCCAAGAGAGACTAGCGGGGGCCCTTCGCACAGATACGCAGTATTTT.

V and J are TRBV7-9 and TRBJ2-3, with D hard to call. Germline-derived CDR1 and CDR2 are SEHNR and FQNEAQ (reference sequence). The germline V and J ends were trimmed by 1 base and 6 bases, with 5 bases remaining between them. The CDR3 is 12 amino acids. The CDR3 bases are TGTGCCAGCAGCTTAGGCATGGATACGCAGTATTTT. Residues: CASSLGMDTQYF.

The gene calls are TRBV5-1 and TRBJ2-3; tentatively, D is TRBD1 (5 bases). Germline assignment: CDR1 SGHRS and CDR2 YFSETQ. The CDR3 has 14 amino acids. Between the trimmed V and J ends, which lost 3 bases and 6 bases, there was a span of 14 bases. The CDR3 DNA reads TGCGCCAGCAGCTGGGGTCAACAGGAGGATACGCAGTATTTT. Residues: CASSWGQQEDTQYF.

The table lists this clone with a count of one. The V and J genes are TRBV21-1 and TRBJ1-4. TRBV21-1 is a documented pseudogene. The CDR3 runs 13 residues. The DNA of the CDR3 is TGTGCCAGCAGCAAAACAACTAATGAAAAACTGTTTTTT. Amino acid sequence: CASSKTTNEKLFF.

The V gene is TRBV7-7, the J gene TRBJ2-5, with D possibly called TRBD1 or TRBD2 (6 bases each). Germline V gene sequence: CDR1 SSHAT, CDR2 FNYEAQ (reference sequence). Trimming removed 3 bases from V and 4 bases from J, with 15 bases in between. The CDR3 spans 15 residues. In DNA form, the CDR3 reads TGTGCCAGCAGCTTCTCGGGGGCGCGGGGAGAGACCCAGTACTTC. Its protein product is CASSFSGARGETQYF.

The DNA of the CDR3 is TGCGCCAGCAGCTTGTATGACTCTAACACCGGGGAGCTGTTTTTT. Translating gives CASSLYDSNTGELFF. J is TRBJ2-2 and V is TRBV5-1; D gene ambiguous. Germline V lookup: CDR1 SGHRS, CDR2 YFSETQ. The CDR3 is 15 residues long. Trimming pared 1 base from V and 2 bases from J, leaving 9 bases between.

This clone came up a few times. The rearrangement uses TRBV7-9 and TRBJ2-7; no definite D call. Trimming left V 8 bases short and J 1 base short, with 6 bases between. The CDR3 contains 11 residues. The germline CDR1 and CDR2 sequences are SEHNR and FQNEAQ (reference sequence). CDR3 in amino acids: CASEVSYEQYF. The CDR3 coding sequence is TGTGCCAGCGAGGTTTCCTACGAGCAGTACTTC.

This chain uses TRBV4-1 with TRBJ2-3, with 7 bases matching TRBD2. Losses at the gene ends were 4 bases for V and 4 bases for J; bases not matched to a gene: 11. The CDR3 length is 16 residues. The germline V gene encodes CDR1 MGHRA and CDR2 YSYEKL. The CDR3 reads CASSRDGGRYADTQYF. CDR3 DNA: TGCGCCAGCAGCCGCGATGGCGGGAGATACGCAGATACGCAGTATTTT.

This sequence joins TRBV18 and TRBJ1-2, with 11 bases matching TRBD1. CDR3 length: 14 amino acids. Trimming at V came to 6 bases and at J to 3 bases, leaving 3 bases not matched to a gene. Per germline, CDR1 KGHSH and CDR2 LQKENI. The CDR3 nucleotides read TGTGCCAGCTCCCAGGGACAGGGGGACTATGGCTACACCTTC. It is translated as CASSQGQGDYGYTF.

This clone was seen only once. The genes are TRBV7-7 and TRBJ1-1; D gene ambiguous. Germline V lookup: CDR1 SSHAT, CDR2 FNYEAQ (reference sequence). The CDR3 extends over 13 amino acids. The V end lost 1 base, the J end lost 1 base, and 4 bases lay between the germline ends. This CDR3 reads CASSLDKNTEAFF. CDR3 nucleotides: TGTGCCAGCAGCTTAGACAAGAACACTGAAGCTTTCTTT.

This clone was seen a single time. Additional DNA sequences in this sample encode the identical CDR3. The chain employs TRBV2 and TRBJ1-5, with D possibly matching TRBD1 (6 bases). Trimming pared 5 bases from V and 4 bases from J, leaving 9 bases between. CDR3 length: 13 amino acids. Germline CDR1 SNHLY, CDR2 FYNNEI. The CDR3 is CASSRQANQPQHF. The CDR3 DNA follows: TGTGCCAGCAGTCGACAGGCGAATCAGCCCCAGCATTTT.